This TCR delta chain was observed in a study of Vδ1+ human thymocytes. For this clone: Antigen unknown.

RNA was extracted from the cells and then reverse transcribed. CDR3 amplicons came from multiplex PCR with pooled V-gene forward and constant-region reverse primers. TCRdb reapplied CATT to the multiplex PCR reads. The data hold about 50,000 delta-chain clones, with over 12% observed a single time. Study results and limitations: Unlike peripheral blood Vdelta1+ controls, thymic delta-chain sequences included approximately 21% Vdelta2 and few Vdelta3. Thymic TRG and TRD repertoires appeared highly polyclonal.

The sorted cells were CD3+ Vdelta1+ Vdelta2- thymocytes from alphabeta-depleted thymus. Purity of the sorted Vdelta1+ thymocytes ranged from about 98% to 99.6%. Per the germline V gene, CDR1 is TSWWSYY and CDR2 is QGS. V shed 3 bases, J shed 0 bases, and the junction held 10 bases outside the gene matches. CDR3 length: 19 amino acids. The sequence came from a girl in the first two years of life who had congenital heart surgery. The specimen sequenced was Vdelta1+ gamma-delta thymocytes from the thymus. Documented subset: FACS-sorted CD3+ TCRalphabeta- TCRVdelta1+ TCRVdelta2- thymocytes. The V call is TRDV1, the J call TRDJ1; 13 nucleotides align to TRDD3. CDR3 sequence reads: CALGELPTGGYGYTDKLIF. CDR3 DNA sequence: TGTGCTCTTGGGGAGTTACCTACTGGGGGATACGGGTACACCGATAAACTCATCTTT.